These 3 T cell receptor beta chains originate from one sample sequenced in a study of beta chain features in type 1 diabetes. Of the isolated RNA, all was reverse transcribed, and so the sequenced material was expressed TCRB transcripts. Using immunoSEQ multiplex PCR, the repertoire was profiled, and TCRdb retains in-frame clones only, with some absent. The sample yields fewer than 250,000 clones, over 9.5% seen once. Source material: naive CD4+ T cells from blood. The receptor set was obtained from a woman aged 18-29 years in good health.

CDR3 nucleotide sequence: TGTGCCAGCAGTGAAGCTCTGGACAGGGGCTACACCTTC. Translation gives CASSEALDRGYTF. The chain carries TRBV6-1 and TRBJ1-2; 7 bases are a match to TRBD1. Germline V gives CDR1 MNHNS, CDR2 SASEGT. The CDR3 runs 13 residues. V shed 0 bases, J shed 8 bases, and the junction held 3 bases outside the gene matches.

This clone was counted a few times. The chain uses TRBV19 and TRBJ2-2; D might be TRBD2 (5 bases). The CDR3 is made up of 13 amino acids. The V end lost 4 bases, the J end lost 6 bases, and 9 bases lay between the germline ends. Germline values: CDR1 LNHDA, CDR2 SQIVND (reference sequence). The CDR3 DNA is TGTGCCAGTAGTACCCGGGATCCCGGGGAGCTGTTTTTT. This gives the protein CASSTRDPGELFF.

This chain uses TRBV10-3 with TRBJ2-3; D is possibly TRBD2 (5 bases). From germline, CDR1 is ENHRY and CDR2 SYGVKD. CDR3 length: 11 amino acids. The V end lost 6 bases, the J end lost 4 bases, and 5 bases lay between the germline ends. For the CDR3, the DNA is TGTGCCATCAGCGGGGCAGATACGCAGTATTTT. Translation: CAISGADTQYF.